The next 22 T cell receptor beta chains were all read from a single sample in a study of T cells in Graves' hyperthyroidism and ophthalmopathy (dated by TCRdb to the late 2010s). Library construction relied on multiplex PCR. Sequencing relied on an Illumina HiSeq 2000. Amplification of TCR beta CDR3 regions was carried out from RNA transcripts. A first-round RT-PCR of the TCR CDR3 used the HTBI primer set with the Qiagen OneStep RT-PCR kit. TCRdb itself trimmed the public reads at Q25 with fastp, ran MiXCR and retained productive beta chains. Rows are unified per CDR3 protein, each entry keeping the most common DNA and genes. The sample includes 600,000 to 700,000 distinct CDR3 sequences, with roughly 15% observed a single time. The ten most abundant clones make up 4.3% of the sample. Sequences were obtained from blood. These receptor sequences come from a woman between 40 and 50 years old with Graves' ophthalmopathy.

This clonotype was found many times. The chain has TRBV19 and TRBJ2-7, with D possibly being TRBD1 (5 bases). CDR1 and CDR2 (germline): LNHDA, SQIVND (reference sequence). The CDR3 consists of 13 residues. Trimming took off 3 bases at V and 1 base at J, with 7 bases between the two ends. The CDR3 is CASSMAGSYEQYF. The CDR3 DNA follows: TGTGCCAGTAGTATGGCAGGGTCCTACGAGCAGTACTTC. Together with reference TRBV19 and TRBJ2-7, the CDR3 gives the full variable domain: DGGITQSPKYLFRKEGQNVTLSCEQNLNHDAMYWYRQDPGQGLRLIYYSQIVNDFQKGDIAEGYSVSREKKESFPLTVTSAQKNPTAFYLCASSMAGSYEQYFGPGTRLTVT.

CDR3 DNA sequence: TGTGCCAGCAGCTTAAACCGACCCCGGGAGACCCAGTACTTC. The encoded protein is CASSLNRPRETQYF. The chain has TRBV7-6 and TRBJ2-5; D unclear. The V end was cut by 2 bases, the J end by 5 bases, with 12 bases between. Germline lookup yields CDR1 SGHVS and CDR2 FNYEAQ. This CDR3 has 14 residues.

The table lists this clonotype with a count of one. The CDR3 nucleotides read TGTGCCAGCTGGGGGACAGGGGAAGGCTACACCTTC. It yields the protein CASWGTGEGYTF. This chain joins TRBV27 and TRBJ1-2; 10 bases align to TRBD1. The V gene's germline CDR1 is MNHEY and CDR2 SMNVEV (reference sequence). Trimming at V came to 8 bases and at J to 8 bases, leaving 5 bases not matched to a gene. There are 12 residues in the CDR3.

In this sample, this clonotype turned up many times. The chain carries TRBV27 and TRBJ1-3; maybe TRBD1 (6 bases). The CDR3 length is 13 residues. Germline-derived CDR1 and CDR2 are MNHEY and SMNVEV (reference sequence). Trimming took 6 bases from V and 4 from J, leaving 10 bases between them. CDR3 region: CASSIGQGNTIYF. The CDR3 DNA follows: TGTGCCAGCAGCATAGGACAGGGAAACACCATATATTTT.

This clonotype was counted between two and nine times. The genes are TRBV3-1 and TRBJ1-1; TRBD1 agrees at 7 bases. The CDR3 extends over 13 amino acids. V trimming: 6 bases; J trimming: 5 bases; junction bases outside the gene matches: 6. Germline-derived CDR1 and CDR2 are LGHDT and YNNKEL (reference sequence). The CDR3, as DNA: TGTGCCAGCAGACGACAGGGAACAACTGAAGCTTTCTTT. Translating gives CASRRQGTTEAFF.

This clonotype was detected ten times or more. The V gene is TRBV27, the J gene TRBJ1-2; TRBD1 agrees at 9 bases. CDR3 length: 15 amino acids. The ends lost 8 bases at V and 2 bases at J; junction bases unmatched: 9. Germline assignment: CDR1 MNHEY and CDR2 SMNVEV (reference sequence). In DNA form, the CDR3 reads TGTGCCAGCGGAAACAGGGGGCGAGCGAACTATGGCTACACCTTC. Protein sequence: CASGNRGRANYGYTF.

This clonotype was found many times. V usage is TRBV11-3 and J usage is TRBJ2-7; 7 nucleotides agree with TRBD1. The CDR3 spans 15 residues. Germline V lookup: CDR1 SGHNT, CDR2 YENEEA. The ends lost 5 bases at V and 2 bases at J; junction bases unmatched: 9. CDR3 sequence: CASSPRQGLTYEQYF. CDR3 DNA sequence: TGTGCCAGCAGCCCCCGACAGGGATTGACCTACGAGCAGTACTTC.

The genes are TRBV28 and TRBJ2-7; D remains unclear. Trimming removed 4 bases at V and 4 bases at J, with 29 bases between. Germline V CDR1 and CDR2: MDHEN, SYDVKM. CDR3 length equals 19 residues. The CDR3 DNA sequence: TGTGCCAGCAGTTCCATGATAAGGGCCGGAGTGGGTATGGGGTACGAGCAGTACTTC. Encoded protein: CASSSMIRAGVGMGYEQYF. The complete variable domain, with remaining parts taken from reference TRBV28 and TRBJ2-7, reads DVKVTQSSRYLVKRTGEKVFLECVQDMDHENMFWYRQDPGLGLRLIYFSYDVKMKEKGDIPEGYSVSREKKERFSLILESASTNQTSMYLCASSSMIRAGVGMGYEQYFGPGTRLTVT.

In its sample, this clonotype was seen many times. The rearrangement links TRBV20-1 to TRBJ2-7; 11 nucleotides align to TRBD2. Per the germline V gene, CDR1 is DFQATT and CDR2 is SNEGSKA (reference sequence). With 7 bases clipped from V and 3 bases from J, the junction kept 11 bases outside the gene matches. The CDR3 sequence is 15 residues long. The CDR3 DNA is TGCAGTGGGATAGCGGGAGGGCCATTGGGCTACGAGCAGTACTTC. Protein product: CSGIAGGPLGYEQYF.

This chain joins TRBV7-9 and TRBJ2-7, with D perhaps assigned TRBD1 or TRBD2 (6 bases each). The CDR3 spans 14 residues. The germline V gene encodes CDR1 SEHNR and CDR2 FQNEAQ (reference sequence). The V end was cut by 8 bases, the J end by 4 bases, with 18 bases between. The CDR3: CASQGGRGMYEQYF. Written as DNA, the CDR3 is TGTGCCAGCCAGGGAGGCAGGGGTATGTACGAGCAGTACTTC.

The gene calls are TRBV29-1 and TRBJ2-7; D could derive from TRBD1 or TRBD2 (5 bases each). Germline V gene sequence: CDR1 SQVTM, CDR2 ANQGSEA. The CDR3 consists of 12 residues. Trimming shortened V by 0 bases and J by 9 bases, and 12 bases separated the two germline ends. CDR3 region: CSVEDSGPGQYF. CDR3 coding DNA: TGCAGCGTTGAAGATTCGGGACCGGGGCAGTACTTC.

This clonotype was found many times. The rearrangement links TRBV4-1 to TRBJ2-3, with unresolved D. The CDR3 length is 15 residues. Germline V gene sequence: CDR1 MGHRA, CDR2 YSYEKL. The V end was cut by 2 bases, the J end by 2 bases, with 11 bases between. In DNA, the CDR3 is TGCGCCAGCAGCCAAATAACGCCAACCACAGATACGCAGTATTTT. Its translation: CASSQITPTTDTQYF.

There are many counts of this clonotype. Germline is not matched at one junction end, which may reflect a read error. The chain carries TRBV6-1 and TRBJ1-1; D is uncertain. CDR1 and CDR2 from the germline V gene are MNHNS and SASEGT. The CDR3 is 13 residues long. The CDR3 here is CASREGVNTEAFF. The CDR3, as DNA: TGTGCCAGCAGGGAAGGAGTGAACACTGAAGCTTTCTTT.

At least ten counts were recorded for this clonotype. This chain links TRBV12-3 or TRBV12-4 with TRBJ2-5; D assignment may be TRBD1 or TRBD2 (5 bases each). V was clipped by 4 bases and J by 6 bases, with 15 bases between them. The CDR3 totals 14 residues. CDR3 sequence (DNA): TGTGCCAGCAGTTCGGACCCCGAGGGGAAGACCCAGTACTTC. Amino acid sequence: CASSSDPEGKTQYF.

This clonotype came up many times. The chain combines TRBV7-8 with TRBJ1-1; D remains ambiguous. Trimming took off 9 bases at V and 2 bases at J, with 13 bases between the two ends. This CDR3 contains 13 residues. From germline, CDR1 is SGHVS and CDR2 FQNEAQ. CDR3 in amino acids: CASTLGRNTEAFF. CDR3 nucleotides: TGTGCCAGTACCCTAGGTCGAAACACTGAAGCTTTCTTT.

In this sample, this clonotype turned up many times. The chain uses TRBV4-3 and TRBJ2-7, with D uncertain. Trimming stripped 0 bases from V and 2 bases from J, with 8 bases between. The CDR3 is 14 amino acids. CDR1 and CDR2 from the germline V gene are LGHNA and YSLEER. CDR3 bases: TGCGCCAGCAGCCAAGACCCCGTTGCCTACGAGCAGTACTTC. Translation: CASSQDPVAYEQYF.

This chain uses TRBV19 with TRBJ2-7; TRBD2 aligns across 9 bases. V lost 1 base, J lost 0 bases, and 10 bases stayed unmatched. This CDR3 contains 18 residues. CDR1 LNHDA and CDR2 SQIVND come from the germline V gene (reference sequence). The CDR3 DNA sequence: TGTGCCAGTAGTATAGTAGGAGCTAGCGGGACACACTCCTACGAGCAGTACTTC. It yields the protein CASSIVGASGTHSYEQYF.

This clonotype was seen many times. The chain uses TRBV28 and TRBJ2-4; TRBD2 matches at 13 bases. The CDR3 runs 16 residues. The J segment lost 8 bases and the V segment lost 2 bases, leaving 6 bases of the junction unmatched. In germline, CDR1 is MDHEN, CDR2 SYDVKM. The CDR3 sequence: CASSLRLAGGRDIQYF. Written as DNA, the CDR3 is TGTGCCAGCAGTTTAAGACTAGCGGGAGGAAGGGACATTCAGTACTTC.

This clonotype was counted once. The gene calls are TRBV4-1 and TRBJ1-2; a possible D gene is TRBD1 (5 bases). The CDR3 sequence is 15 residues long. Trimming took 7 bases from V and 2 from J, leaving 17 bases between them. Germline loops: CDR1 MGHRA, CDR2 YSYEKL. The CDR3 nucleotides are TGCGCCAGCAAACTATCCGAGGGGAGGAACTATGGCTACACCTTC. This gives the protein CASKLSEGRNYGYTF.

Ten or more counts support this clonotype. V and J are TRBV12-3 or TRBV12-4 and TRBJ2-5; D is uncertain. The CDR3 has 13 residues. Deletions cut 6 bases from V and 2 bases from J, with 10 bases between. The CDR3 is CASSPAMQETQYF. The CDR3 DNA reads TGTGCCAGCAGCCCAGCGATGCAAGAGACCCAGTACTTC.

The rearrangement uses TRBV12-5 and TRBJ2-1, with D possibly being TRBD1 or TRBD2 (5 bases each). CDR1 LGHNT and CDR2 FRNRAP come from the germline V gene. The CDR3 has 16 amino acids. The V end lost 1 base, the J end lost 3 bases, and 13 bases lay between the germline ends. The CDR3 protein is CASGLGREQVYNEQFF. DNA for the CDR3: TGTGCTAGTGGTTTGGGCAGGGAGCAGGTCTACAATGAGCAGTTCTTC.

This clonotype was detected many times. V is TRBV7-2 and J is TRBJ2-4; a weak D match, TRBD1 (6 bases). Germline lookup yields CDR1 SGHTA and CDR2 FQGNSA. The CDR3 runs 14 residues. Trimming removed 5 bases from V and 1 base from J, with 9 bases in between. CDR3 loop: CASSPGVAKNIQYF. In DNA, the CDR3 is TGTGCCAGCAGCCCAGGGGTTGCCAAAAACATTCAGTACTTC. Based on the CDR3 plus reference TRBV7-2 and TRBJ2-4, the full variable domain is GAGVSQSPSNKVTEKGKDVELRCDPISGHTALYWYRQSLGQGLEFLIYFQGNSAPDKSGLPSDRFSAERTGGSVSTLTIQRTQQEDSAVYLCASSPGVAKNIQYFGAGTRLSVL.